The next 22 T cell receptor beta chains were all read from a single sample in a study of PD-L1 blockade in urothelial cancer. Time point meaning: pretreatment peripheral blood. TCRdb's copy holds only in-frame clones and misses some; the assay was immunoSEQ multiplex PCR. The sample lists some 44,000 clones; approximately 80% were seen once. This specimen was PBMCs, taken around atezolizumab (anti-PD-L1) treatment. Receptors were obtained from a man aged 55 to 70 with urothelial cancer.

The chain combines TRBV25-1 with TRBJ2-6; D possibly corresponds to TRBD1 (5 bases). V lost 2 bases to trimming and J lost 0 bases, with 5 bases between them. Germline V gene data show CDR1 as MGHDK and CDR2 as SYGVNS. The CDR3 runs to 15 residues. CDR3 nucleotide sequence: TGTGCCAGCAGTGAAGACAGCTCTGGGGCCAACGTCCTGACTTTC. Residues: CASSEDSSGANVLTF.

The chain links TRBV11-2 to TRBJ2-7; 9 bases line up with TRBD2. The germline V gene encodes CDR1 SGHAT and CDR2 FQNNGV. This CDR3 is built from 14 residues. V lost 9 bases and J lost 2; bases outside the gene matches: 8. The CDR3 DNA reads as TGTGCCAGTGGTAGCGGGGGCCGCCCCTACGAGCAGTACTTC. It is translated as CASGSGGRPYEQYF.

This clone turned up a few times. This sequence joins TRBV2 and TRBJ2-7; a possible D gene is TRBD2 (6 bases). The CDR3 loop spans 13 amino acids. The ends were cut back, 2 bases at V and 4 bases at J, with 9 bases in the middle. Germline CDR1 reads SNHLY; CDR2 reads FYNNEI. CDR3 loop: CASSELEGYEQYF. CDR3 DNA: TGTGCCAGCAGTGAACTGGAGGGATACGAGCAGTACTTC.

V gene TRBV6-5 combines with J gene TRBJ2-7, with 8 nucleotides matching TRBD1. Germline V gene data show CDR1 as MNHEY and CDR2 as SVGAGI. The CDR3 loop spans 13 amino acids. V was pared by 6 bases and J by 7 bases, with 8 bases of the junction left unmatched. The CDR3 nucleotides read TGTGCCAGCAGATTGGACAGGGTGGGTGAGCAGTACTTC. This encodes CASRLDRVGEQYF.

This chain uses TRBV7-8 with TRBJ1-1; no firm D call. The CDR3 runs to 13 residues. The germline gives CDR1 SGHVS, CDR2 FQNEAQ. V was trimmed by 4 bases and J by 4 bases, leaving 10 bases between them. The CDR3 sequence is CASSSKSGTEAFF. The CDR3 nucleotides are TGTGCCAGCAGCTCTAAAAGTGGCACTGAAGCTTTCTTT.

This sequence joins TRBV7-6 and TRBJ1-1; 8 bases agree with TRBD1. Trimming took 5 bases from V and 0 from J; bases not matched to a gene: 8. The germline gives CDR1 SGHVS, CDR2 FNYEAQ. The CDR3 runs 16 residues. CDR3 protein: CASSPGQGGMNTEAFF. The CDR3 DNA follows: TGTGCCAGCAGCCCCGGACAGGGAGGAATGAACACTGAAGCTTTCTTT.

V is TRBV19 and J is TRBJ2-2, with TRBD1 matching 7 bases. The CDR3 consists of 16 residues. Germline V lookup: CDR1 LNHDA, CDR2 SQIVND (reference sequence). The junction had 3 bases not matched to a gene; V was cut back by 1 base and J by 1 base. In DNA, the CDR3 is TGTGCCAGTAGTATAGGCCGGACAGGGAACACCGGGGAGCTGTTTTTT. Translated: CASSIGRTGNTGELFF.

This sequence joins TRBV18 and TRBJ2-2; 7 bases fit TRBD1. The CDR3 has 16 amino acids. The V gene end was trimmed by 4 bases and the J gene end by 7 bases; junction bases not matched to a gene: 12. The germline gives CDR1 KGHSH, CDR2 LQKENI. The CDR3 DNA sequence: TGTGCCAGCTCACGGTCCGGCGACAGGACAGGCGGGGAGCTGTTTTTT. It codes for CASSRSGDRTGGELFF.

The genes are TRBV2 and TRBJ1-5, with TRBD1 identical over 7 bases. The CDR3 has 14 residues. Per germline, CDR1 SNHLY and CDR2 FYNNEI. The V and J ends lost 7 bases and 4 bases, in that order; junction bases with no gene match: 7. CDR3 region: CASKTTGDNQPQHF. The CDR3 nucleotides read TGTGCCAGCAAGACCACAGGGGATAATCAGCCCCAGCATTTT.

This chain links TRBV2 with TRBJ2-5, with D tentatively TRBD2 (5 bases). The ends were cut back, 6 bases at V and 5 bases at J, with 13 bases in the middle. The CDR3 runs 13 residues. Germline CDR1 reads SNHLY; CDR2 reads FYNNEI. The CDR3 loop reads CASRDDYRETQYF. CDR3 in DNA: TGTGCCAGCAGGGACGACTACCGGGAGACCCAGTACTTC.

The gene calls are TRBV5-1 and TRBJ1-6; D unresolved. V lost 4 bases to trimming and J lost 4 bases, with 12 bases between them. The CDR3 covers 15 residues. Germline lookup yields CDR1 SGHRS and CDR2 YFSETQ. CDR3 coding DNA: TGCGCCAGCAGCCCGGAGGAGGGATATAATTCACCCCTCCACTTT. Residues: CASSPEEGYNSPLHF.

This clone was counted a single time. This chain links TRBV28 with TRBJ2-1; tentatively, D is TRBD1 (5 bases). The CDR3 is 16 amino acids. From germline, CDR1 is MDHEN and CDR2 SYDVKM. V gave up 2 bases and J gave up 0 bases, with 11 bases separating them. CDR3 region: CASSLAGFSSYNEQFF. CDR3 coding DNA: TGTGCCAGCAGTTTAGCAGGGTTTAGCTCCTACAATGAGCAGTTCTTC. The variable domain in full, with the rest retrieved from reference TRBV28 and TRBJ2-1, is DVKVTQSSRYLVKRTGEKVFLECVQDMDHENMFWYRQDPGLGLRLIYFSYDVKMKEKGDIPEGYSVSREKKERFSLILESASTNQTSMYLCASSLAGFSSYNEQFFGPGTRLTVL.

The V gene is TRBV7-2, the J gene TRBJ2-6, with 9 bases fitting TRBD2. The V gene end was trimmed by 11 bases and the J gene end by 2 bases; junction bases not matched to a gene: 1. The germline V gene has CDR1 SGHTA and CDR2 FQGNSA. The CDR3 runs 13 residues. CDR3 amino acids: CAAGGAGANVLTF. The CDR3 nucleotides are TGTGCCGCGGGGGGGGCTGGGGCCAACGTCCTGACTTTC. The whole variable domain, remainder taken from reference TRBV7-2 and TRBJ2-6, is GAGVSQSPSNKVTEKGKDVELRCDPISGHTALYWYRQSLGQGLEFLIYFQGNSAPDKSGLPSDRFSAERTGGSVSTLTIQRTQQEDSAVYLCAAGGAGANVLTFGAGSRLTVL.

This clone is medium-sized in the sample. The DNA of the CDR3 is TGTGCCATCAGTGTCCGCTCGGGTGAGAACACTGAAGCTTTCTTT. Protein sequence: CAISVRSGENTEAFF. The chain combines TRBV10-3 with TRBJ1-1; D not certain. The CDR3 loop spans 15 amino acids. From germline, CDR1 is ENHRY and CDR2 SYGVKD. V was pared by 4 bases and J by 1 base, with 13 bases between.

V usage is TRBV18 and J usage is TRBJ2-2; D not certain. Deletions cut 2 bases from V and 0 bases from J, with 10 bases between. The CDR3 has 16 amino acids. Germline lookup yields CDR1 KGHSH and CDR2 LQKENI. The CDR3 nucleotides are TGTGCCAGCTCACCAAACCAGGTCGCGAACACCGGGGAGCTGTTTTTT. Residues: CASSPNQVANTGELFF.

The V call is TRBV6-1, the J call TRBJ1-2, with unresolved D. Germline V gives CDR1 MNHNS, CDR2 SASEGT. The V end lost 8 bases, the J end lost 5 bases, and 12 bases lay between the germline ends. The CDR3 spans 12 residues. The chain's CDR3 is CASDLSTYGYTF. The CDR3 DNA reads TGTGCCAGCGATCTAAGTACTTATGGCTACACCTTC.

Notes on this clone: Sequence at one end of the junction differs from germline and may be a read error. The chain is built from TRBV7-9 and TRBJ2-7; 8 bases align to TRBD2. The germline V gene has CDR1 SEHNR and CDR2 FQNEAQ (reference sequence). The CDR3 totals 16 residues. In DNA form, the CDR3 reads TGTGCCAGCAGCTTAGGTGGGACCGCGGGGGGCGGTACCCCTTCCTTC. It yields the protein CASSLGGTAGGGTPSF.

The CDR3 loop is CASSKHFWGRWDETTIYF. In DNA, the CDR3 is TGTGCCAGCAGCAAACATTTCTGGGGGCGTTGGGACGAAACCACCATATATTTT. The rearrangement uses TRBV21-1 and TRBJ1-3; the D segment call TRBD1 is taken from the table without a DNA check. TRBV21-1 is designated a pseudogene. CDR3 length: 18 residues.

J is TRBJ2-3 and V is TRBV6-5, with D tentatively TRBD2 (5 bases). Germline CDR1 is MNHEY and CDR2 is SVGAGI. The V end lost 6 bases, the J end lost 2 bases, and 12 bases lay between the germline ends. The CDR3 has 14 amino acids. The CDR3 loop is CASSHGKVTDTQYF. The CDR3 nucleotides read TGTGCCAGCAGCCACGGGAAGGTCACAGATACGCAGTATTTT.

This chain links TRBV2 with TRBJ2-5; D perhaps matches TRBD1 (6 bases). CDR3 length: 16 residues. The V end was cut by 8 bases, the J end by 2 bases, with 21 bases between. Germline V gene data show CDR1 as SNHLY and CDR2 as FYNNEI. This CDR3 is CASGTILRDGQETQYF. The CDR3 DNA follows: TGTGCCAGCGGGACAATTCTCCGTGACGGTCAAGAGACCCAGTACTTC.

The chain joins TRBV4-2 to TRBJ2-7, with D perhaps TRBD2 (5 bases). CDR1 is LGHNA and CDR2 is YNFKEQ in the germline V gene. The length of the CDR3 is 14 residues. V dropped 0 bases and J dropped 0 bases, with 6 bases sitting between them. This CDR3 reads CASSQDRGSYEQYF. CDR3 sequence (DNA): TGTGCCAGCAGCCAAGATCGGGGCTCCTACGAGCAGTACTTC.

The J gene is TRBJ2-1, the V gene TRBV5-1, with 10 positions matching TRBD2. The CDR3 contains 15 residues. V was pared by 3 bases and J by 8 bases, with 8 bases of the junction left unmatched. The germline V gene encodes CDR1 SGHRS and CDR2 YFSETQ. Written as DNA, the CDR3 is TGCGCCAGCAGCTCTGGACTAGCGGCCTGGGATGAGCAGTTCTTC. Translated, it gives CASSSGLAAWDEQFF.